The clone carrying this T cell receptor beta chain was seen at least ten times. Its antigen remains unidentified. CDR3 length: 16 residues. Trimming took 0 bases from V and 1 from J, leaving 15 bases between them. Germline CDR1 and CDR2: DFQATT and SNEGSKA (reference sequence). Alpha and beta constant-region primers primed reverse transcription of around 550 ng RNA. Alpha and beta chain libraries were made separately by chain-specific third strand synthesis with multiplexing indices. Ligation attached cDNA to a 5' RACE adapter that carried a random hexamer and SP2 site. TCRdb re-called the 5' RACE reads through MiXCR, storing one row per CDR3 protein. The sample has about 17,000 distinct CDR3 sequences, over 5% seen once. This sample was taken from a study of HIV-infected patients and healthy controls. Whole-study results and caveats: The authors saw processing only sixteen HIV-infected individuals as a major limitation on generality. CMV-associated CDR3s mostly grew nonsignificantly during therapy, while HIV-associated CDR3s declined significantly.

All unsorted peripheral T cells were captured because whole blood was used without fractionation. An approximately 2.4 ml peripheral blood sample was taken for RNA. The J gene is TRBJ2-5, the V gene TRBV20-1; maybe TRBD1 (6 bases). The sequencing input was blood. The TCR sequence derives from an adult in good health. CDR3 coding DNA: TGCAGTGCTAGAGACTCCCGACAGGCGACCCAAGAGACCCAGTACTTC. This sequence encodes CSARDSRQATQETQYF.